This T cell receptor beta chain was captured by sequencing in a study of cytomegalovirus exposure and HLA in healthy donors. Study-level findings and limits: The study listed 150 to 200 cytomegalovirus-associated TCR beta chains. Available immune exposure information covered CMV serostatus only. In most subjects, TCR beta sequences reportedly gave accurate predictions of HLA-A and HLA-B alleles.

CDR1 and CDR2 (germline): SEHNR, FQNEAQ (reference sequence). V gave up 3 bases and J gave up 5 bases; unmatched junction bases: 4. The CDR3 runs to 15 residues. In regard to this clone: Its target is unknown.

PCR involved 60 Vbeta and 13 Jbeta primers. The assay was immunoSEQ multiplex PCR, and TCRdb's table has in-frame clones only and misses some. Of around 120,000 clones listed, around 81% are singletons. This clonotype was obtained from a woman in her 30s in good health and CMV-seronegative. Material for sequencing was PBMCs. The V call is TRBV7-9, the J call TRBJ2-6; TRBD2 aligns across 7 bases. The CDR3, as DNA: TGTGCCAGCAGCTTGGGGGGGGGAAGGGCCAACGTCCTGACTTTC. It codes for CASSLGGGRANVLTF.